The T cell receptor (beta chain) described here comes from a study of OX40 agonist ivuxolimab in advanced cancers. Study background: Recorded diagnoses for dose-escalation patients were hepatocellular carcinoma, melanoma, renal cell or head and neck cancer.

Trimming removed 3 bases from V and 6 bases from J, with 14 bases in between. From germline, CDR1 is SGHTA and CDR2 FQGNSA. The CDR3 extends over 14 amino acids. In this sample, this clone turned up a few times. Its antigen remains unknown. Peripheral blood came from all dose cohorts at three timepoints. Sequenced by immunoSEQ multiplex PCR; TCRdb stores in-frame clones only, minus some. The sample lists roughly 14,000 clones; 65% to 80% were seen once. Study-wide results and limits: The study observed clonal expansion of CD4+ and CD8+ blood T cells by week 6 at 0.1 to 3.0 mg/kg. Low normalized T-cell clonal expansion was additionally recorded for some nonresponders.

This TCR was recovered from an adult with an advanced solid tumor such as melanoma, head and neck, liver or kidney cancer. The chain couples TRBV7-2 to TRBJ1-2; D uncertain. Sequenced material: CD4+ or CD8+ T cells sorted from blood, taken in a trial of the OX40 agonist ivuxolimab. CDR3 in amino acids: CASSFPDGEDGYTF. Written as DNA, the CDR3 is TGTGCCAGCAGCTTCCCCGACGGAGAGGATGGCTACACCTTC.